This T cell receptor beta chain was sequenced during a study of T-cell reconstitution after alpha-beta-depleted transplantation in children (dated by TCRdb to 2016 to 2017). Notes on the research overall: Using TCR repertoire profiling, the study quantitatively followed how T-cell immune reconstitution unfolded in children after TCRalphabeta/CD19-depleted allogeneic hematopoietic cell transplantation. Broad study findings and their caveats: The apparently early alphabetaT-cell count recovery about two months after transplant was reportedly dependent on only several hundred rapidly expanded clones derived from non-depleted graft cells. Over subsequent months, a decline in hyperexpanded clone frequencies was noted, and after one year, T-cell counts and TCRbeta diversity were mostly ascribed to newly produced T cells. In some patients, high TCRbeta diversity at day 60 was attributed to recipient T cells and intrathymic progenitors that had survived conditioning.

What this sample's treatment or condition label stands for: allogeneic hematopoietic cell transplantation with graft depleted of TCRalphabeta T cells and CD19 B cells. The transplant recipients were children given TCRalphabeta/CD19-depleted allogeneic hematopoietic cell grafts. From cysteine to phenylalanine, the CDR3 is 14 amino acids long. The entry retains the CDR3 DNA only, 42 bases that are in frame from base 1. Clipping removes 6 bases from V and 4 bases from J, with 7 as the unmatched junction base count. Sequences SGHAT (CDR1) and FQNNGV (CDR2) are obtained from the germline V gene. With respect to this clonotype: Its specific antigen is unknown. There are no base qualities to consult, and no much larger clone falls within one base.

Receptor amplification or capture employed PCR. For sequencing, an Illumina HiSeq 2500 was employed. TCR library preparation used molecular barcoding, with unique molecular identifiers applied to normalize quantification of the TCRbeta repertoire. TCRdb reprocessed the public reads (quality trimming at Q25 with fastp, clone calling with MiXCR) and kept in-frame beta chains. A single entry per CDR3 protein holds the most common genes and DNA from its merged rows. The sample data list 350,000 to 500,000 distinct CDR3 sequences, and about 45% of these were observed just once. The ten largest clones add up to roughly 27% of the sample.

The chain couples TRBV11-2 to TRBJ1-1; 8 bases in the middle match TRBD1. The receptor was isolated from a girl between 2 and 10 years old with aplastic anemia, due to receive a stem cell transplant. This specimen was PBMCs, taken before TCRalphabeta/CD19-depleted stem cell transplant. At the DNA level, the sequence is TGTGCCAGCAGTTCCTTTACAGGGGGCACTGAAGCTTTCTTT. The translation is CASSSFTGGTEAFF.